This T cell receptor (beta chain) was captured in a study of cytotoxic CD8 clonotypes in ibrutinib-treated CLL. Sequenced by immunoSEQ multiplex PCR; TCRdb stores in-frame clones only, minus some. The sample records about 74,000 clones, more than 70% being singletons. This clone was picked up a small number of times. With 3 bases clipped from V and 4 bases from J, the junction kept 3 bases outside the gene matches. The CDR3 loop spans 14 amino acids. Germline-derived CDR1 and CDR2 are KGHSH and LQKENI. V usage is TRBV18 and J usage is TRBJ2-3, with 8 bases that match TRBD2. The origin of this receptor is a human donor with chronic lymphocytic leukemia. The input for sequencing was PBMCs, taken at disease progression, from a patient treated with ibrutinib. The CDR3 sequence is CASSPTGGADTQYF. DNA of the CDR3: TGTGCCAGCTCACCCACGGGGGGGGCAGATACGCAGTATTTT. Using reference TRBV18 and TRBJ2-3 for the parts outside the CDR3, the full variable domain is NAGVMQNPRHLVRRRGQEARLRCSPMKGHSHVYWYRQLPEEGLKFMVYLQKENIIDESGMPKERFSAEFPKEGPSILRIQQVVRGDSAAYFCASSPTGGADTQYFGPGTRLTVL.